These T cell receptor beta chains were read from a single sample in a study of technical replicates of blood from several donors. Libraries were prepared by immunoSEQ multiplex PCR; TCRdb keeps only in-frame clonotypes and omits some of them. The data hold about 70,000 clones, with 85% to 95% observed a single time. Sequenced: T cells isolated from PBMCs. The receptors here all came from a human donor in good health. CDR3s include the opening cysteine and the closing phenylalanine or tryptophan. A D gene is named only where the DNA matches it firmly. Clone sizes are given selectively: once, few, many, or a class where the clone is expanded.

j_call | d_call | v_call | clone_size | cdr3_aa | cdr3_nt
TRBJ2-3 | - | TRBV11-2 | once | CASSFTAASTDTQYF | TGTGCCAGCAGCTTTACAGCGGCTAGCACAGATACGCAGTATTTT
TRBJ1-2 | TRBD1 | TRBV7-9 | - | CASSSPDRVLGGYTF | TGTGCCAGCAGCTCTCCTGACAGGGTACTTGGCGGCTACACCTTC
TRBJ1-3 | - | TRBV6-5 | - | CASSYSGATIYF | TGTGCCAGCAGTTACTCCGGTGCCACCATATATTTT
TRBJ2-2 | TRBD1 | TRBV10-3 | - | CAITGQGDTGELFF | TGTGCCATCACTGGACAGGGGGACACCGGGGAGCTGTTTTTT
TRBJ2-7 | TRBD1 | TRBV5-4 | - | CASSSGQGFYEQYF | TGTGCCAGCAGTTCGGGACAGGGGTTCTACGAGCAGTACTTC
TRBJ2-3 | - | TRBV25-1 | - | CASSELGLGNTDTQYF | TGTGCCAGCAGTGAACTTGGACTGGGAAACACAGATACGCAGTATTTT
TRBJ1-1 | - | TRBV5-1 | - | CASSLVTPLNTEAFF | TGCGCCAGCAGCTTGGTTACACCTTTGAACACTGAAGCTTTCTTT
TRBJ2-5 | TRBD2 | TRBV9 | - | CASSGLLAGYQETQYF | TGTGCCAGCAGCGGTTTACTAGCGGGGTACCAAGAGACCCAGTACTTC
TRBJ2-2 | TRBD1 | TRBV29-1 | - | CRAGTGGSSGELFF | TGCAGGGCCGGGACAGGGGGCTCATCCGGGGAGCTGTTTTTT
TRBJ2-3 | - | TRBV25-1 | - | CASSAFMGEASDTQYF | TGTGCCAGCAGTGCATTTATGGGGGAGGCCTCAGATACGCAGTATTTT
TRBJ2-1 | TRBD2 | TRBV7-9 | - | CASSPTSGRAEQFF | TGTGCCAGCAGCCCGACTAGCGGGAGGGCCGAGCAGTTCTTC
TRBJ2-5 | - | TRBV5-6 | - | CASSPLGVATQYF | TGTGCCAGCAGCCCCCTGGGAGTGGCGACCCAGTACTTC
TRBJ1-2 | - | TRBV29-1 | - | CSVESWEGVANYGYTF | TGCAGCGTTGAATCCTGGGAGGGGGTAGCTAACTATGGCTACACCTTC
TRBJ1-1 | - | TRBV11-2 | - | CASSVGDEAFF | TGTGCCAGCAGTGTAGGGGATGAAGCTTTCTTT
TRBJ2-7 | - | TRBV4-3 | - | CASSSAGSYEQYF | TGCGCCAGCAGCAGCGCGGGGTCCTACGAGCAGTACTTC
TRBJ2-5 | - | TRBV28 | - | CASSLPSAGNSQETQYF | TGTGCCAGCAGTCTACCCTCGGCAGGGAACTCGCAAGAGACCCAGTACTTC
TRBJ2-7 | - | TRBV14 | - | CASSQAGSYEQYF | TGTGCCAGCAGCCAAGCAGGTTCCTACGAGCAGTACTTC
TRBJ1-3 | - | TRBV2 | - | CASSEGAQGNGNTIYF | TGTGCCAGCAGTGAAGGAGCTCAGGGGAACGGAAACACCATATATTTT
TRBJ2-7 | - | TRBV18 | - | CASSPASSYEQYF | TGTGCCAGCTCACCAGCGAGCTCCTACGAGCAGTACTTC
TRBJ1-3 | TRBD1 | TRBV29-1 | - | CSVSGTGGHKGPGNTIYF | TGCAGCGTCTCCGGGACAGGGGGCCATAAAGGGCCTGGAAACACCATATATTTT
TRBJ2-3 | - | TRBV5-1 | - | CASSLVPDTQYF | TGCGCCAGCAGCCTAGTCCCAGATACGCAGTATTTT
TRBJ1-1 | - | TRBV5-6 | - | CASSLLRGTEAFF | TGTGCCAGCAGCTTGCTTAGAGGCACTGAAGCTTTCTTT
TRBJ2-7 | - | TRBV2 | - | CASRGGLAYEQYF | TGTGCCAGCAGGGGGGGGCTAGCCTACGAGCAGTACTTC
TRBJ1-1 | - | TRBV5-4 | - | CASSLTGDTEAFF | TGTGCCAGCAGCTTGACGGGTGACACTGAAGCTTTCTTT
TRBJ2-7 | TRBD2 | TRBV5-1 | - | CASSLGGTSGQYEQYF | TGCGCCAGCAGCTTGGGGGGGACTAGCGGGCAGTACGAGCAGTACTTC
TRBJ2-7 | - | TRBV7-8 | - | CASSLGDSLYEQYF | TGTGCCAGCAGCTTGGGGGACTCTCTCTACGAGCAGTACTTC
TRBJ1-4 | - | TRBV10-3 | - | CATWGGSDATNEKLFF | TGTGCCACCTGGGGGGGTTCGGACGCAACTAATGAAAAACTGTTTTTT
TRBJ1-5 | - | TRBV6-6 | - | CASSYRTYDSNQPQHF | TGTGCCAGCAGTTACCGGACTTATGATAGCAATCAGCCCCAGCATTTT
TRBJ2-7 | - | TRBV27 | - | CASSFLQGNEQYF | TGTGCCAGCAGTTTCCTACAGGGAAACGAGCAGTACTTC
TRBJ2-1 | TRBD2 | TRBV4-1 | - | CASSQASGRAGRFF | TGCGCCAGCAGCCAAGCAAGCGGGAGGGCAGGGCGGTTCTTC
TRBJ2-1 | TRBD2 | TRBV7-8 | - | CASSLGFLAGGTLLNEQFF | TGTGCCAGCAGCTTAGGGTTCCTAGCGGGAGGTACCCTGCTCAATGAGCAGTTCTTC
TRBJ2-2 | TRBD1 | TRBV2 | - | CASSDGTGIGELFF | TGTGCCAGCAGTGACGGGACAGGGATCGGGGAGCTGTTTTTT